Each of the 5 T cell receptor beta chains below was sequenced from the same sample in a study of T cells after yellow fever vaccination. Each CDR3 protein gets one entry after TCRdb re-called the 5' RACE reads with MiXCR. The sample lists 610,000 or so distinct CDR3 sequences, roughly 12% occurring once. The source was PBMCs, collected on the day of the yellow fever booster vaccination. The receptors come from a young man who received the YFV17D yellow fever vaccine.

The J gene is TRBJ1-4, the V gene TRBV20-1, with D uncertain. CDR3 length equals 16 residues. Per germline, CDR1 DFQATT and CDR2 SNEGSKA (reference sequence). V was shortened by 0 bases and J by 4 bases, with 15 bases between the two germline ends. The CDR3 region is CSARDGSPESNEKLFF. As DNA, the CDR3 is TGCAGTGCTAGAGATGGTTCCCCCGAAAGTAATGAAAAACTGTTTTTT.

V is TRBV5-1 and J is TRBJ2-3; D unresolved. CDR3 length: 15 residues. Germline V gene lookup returns CDR1 SGHRS and CDR2 YFSETQ. V lost 4 bases to trimming and J lost 0 bases, with 12 bases between them. This CDR3 reads CASSTRSASTDTQYF. CDR3 nucleotide sequence: TGCGCCAGCAGCACCCGGTCAGCAAGCACAGATACGCAGTATTTT.

The rearrangement uses TRBV7-9 and TRBJ2-5, with D perhaps matching TRBD2 (5 bases). The CDR3 sequence is 13 residues long. In germline, CDR1 is SEHNR, CDR2 FQNEAQ (reference sequence). V gave up 5 bases and J gave up 4 bases, with 11 bases separating them. The chain's CDR3 is CASSPRGSETQYF. The CDR3 bases are TGTGCCAGCAGCCCGCGAGGGTCAGAGACCCAGTACTTC.

The sample holds a few counts of this clonotype. The rearrangement links TRBV4-2 to TRBJ2-2, with TRBD2 identical over 12 bases. This CDR3 contains 19 residues. Germline V gene sequence: CDR1 LGHNA, CDR2 YNFKEQ. J was trimmed by 4 bases and V by 4 bases; bases with no gene match: 13. The CDR3 sequence: CASSLSWTSGTSSTGELFF. The CDR3, as DNA: TGTGCCAGCAGCCTCTCCTGGACTAGCGGGACTTCGAGCACCGGGGAGCTGTTTTTT.

The table lists this clonotype with a few counts. J is TRBJ2-5 and V is TRBV7-3; 9 positions match TRBD2. Germline trimming cut 2 bases from V and 0 bases from J; bases unmatched to any gene: 7. The CDR3 loop spans 17 amino acids. From germline, CDR1 is SGHTA and CDR2 FQGTGA. Here the CDR3 DNA reads TGTGCCAGCAGCTTATCTCCTAGCGGGATGTACCAAGAGACCCAGTACTTC. Its translation is CASSLSPSGMYQETQYF. Based on the CDR3 plus reference TRBV7-3 and TRBJ2-5, the full variable domain is GAGVSQTPSNKVTEKGKYVELRCDPISGHTALYWYRQSLGQGPEFLIYFQGTGAADDSGLPNDRFFAVRPEGSVSTLKIQRTERGDSAVYLCASSLSPSGMYQETQYFGPGTRLLVL.